This T cell receptor beta chain came from a study of Graves' ophthalmopathy and Graves' hyperthyroidism. Regarding the study as a whole: Most thyroid clonotypes expanded beyond 0.001 frequency were also found in blood.

New diagnoses, under 2 months' duration, and ages 18 to 65 characterized the hyperthyroidism patients. No donor had other autoimmune disease, uncontrolled infection, pregnancy or lactation. From RNA, the CDR3 regions of TCR beta chains were amplified and sequenced. HTBI-primed RT-PCR formed the first round, and a multiplex PCR formed the second. Each CDR3 protein gets one entry after TCRdb re-called the multiplex PCR reads with MiXCR. The table has around 1.1 million distinct CDR3 sequences, approximately 35% seen once. The germline CDR1 and CDR2 sequences are MDHEN and SYDVKM. V lost 10 bases and J 0 bases, leaving 15 bases between the germline ends. This CDR3 contains 15 residues. This clonotype has a handful of counts. What it recognizes is unknown.

The chain combines TRBV28 with TRBJ1-4; D unclear. Source material: peripheral blood or thyroid tissue (not recorded which). The receptor's source is an adult man with Graves' hyperthyroidism. The CDR3: CATTPQKPTNEKLFF. Here the CDR3 DNA reads TGTGCCACCACCCCCCAGAAGCCAACTAATGAAAAACTGTTTTTT.